The next 30 T cell receptor beta chains were all read from a single sample in a study of cytomegalovirus exposure and HLA in healthy donors (dated by TCRdb to the late 2010s). Library preparation was by the immunoSEQ multiplex PCR assay. TCRdb stores this immuneACCESS table with in-frame sequences only. Part of the clones is absent; in the studies checked, under half of the shortfall reflects unresolved V genes, and no reason is known for the rest. The sample profile shows under 200,000 clones; 95% to 97% of them were found once. The ten biggest clones cover more than 0.7% of the sample. Sequencing was carried out using PBMCs. The receptor source for this set is a woman in her late teens or twenties in good health and CMV-seronegative.

The chain joins TRBV19 to TRBJ1-2; D unresolved. CDR1 and CDR2 from the germline V gene are LNHDA and SQIVND (reference sequence). Trimming removed 3 bases at V and 2 bases at J, with 13 bases between. The CDR3 spans 15 residues. CDR3 nucleotides: TGTGCCAGTAGTATTGCAGTCGACAAAAACTATGGCTACACCTTC. Translation: CASSIAVDKNYGYTF.

V usage is TRBV5-6 and J usage is TRBJ1-1, with D possibly TRBD1 on 6 matching bases. Germline V gene sequence: CDR1 SGHDT, CDR2 YYEEEE. The CDR3 totals 15 residues. The V and J ends lost 4 bases and 1 base respectively, with 14 bases between them. CDR3 region: CASSLTGTPNTEAFF. In DNA, the CDR3 is TGTGCCAGCAGCCTAACCGGGACACCGAACACTGAAGCTTTCTTT.

The chain recombines TRBV2 with TRBJ2-2; perhaps TRBD2 as D (6 bases). CDR3 size: 15 residues. Germline V gene data show CDR1 as SNHLY and CDR2 as FYNNEI. V was pared by 10 bases and J by 1 base, with 16 bases between. The CDR3 protein is CATTWGVLNTGELFF. The CDR3 DNA sequence: TGTGCCACCACCTGGGGGGTTTTGAACACCGGGGAGCTGTTTTTT.

The V gene is TRBV14, the J gene TRBJ2-7; D is perhaps TRBD1 (6 bases). The CDR3 covers 14 residues. Looked up from germline, CDR1 is SGHDN and CDR2 is FVKESK. Trimming took off 3 bases at V and 3 bases at J, with 12 bases between the two ends. The DNA of the CDR3 is TGTGCCAGCAGCCACAGGACAGCAAACTACGAGCAGTACTTC. It is translated as CASSHRTANYEQYF.

The genes are TRBV6-5 and TRBJ1-4, with D possibly matching TRBD1 (5 bases). CDR3 length: 15 amino acids. Per germline, CDR1 MNHEY and CDR2 SVGAGI. Trimming pared 4 bases from V and 0 bases from J, leaving 9 bases between. In DNA, the CDR3 is TGTGCCAGCAGTTCGGGGGGTGCAACTAATGAAAAACTGTTTTTT. Residues: CASSSGGATNEKLFF.

The rearrangement uses TRBV9 and TRBJ1-1, with D possibly TRBD1 on 5 matching bases. The CDR3 extends over 13 amino acids. Germline CDR1 SGDLS, CDR2 YYNGEE. Trimming shortened V by 4 bases and J by 2 bases, and 9 bases separated the two germline ends. CDR3 loop: CASSPQANTEAFF. CDR3 nucleotide sequence: TGTGCCAGCAGCCCACAGGCTAACACTGAAGCTTTCTTT.

This clone was recorded only once. This rearrangement joins TRBV5-1 to TRBJ2-7; 9 bases match TRBD1. The CDR3 extends over 16 amino acids. V trimming: 0 bases; J trimming: 1 base; junction bases outside the gene matches: 5. Per the germline V gene, CDR1 is SGHRS and CDR2 is YFSETQ. The CDR3 here is CASSLGTGAGSYEQYF. In nucleotides, the CDR3 is TGCGCCAGCAGCTTGGGGACAGGGGCGGGTTCCTACGAGCAGTACTTC.

The chain uses TRBV9 and TRBJ1-6; D unresolved. The CDR3 contains 17 residues. V gave up 2 bases and J gave up 6 bases, with 18 bases separating them. Germline CDR1 is SGDLS and CDR2 is YYNGEE. The CDR3 DNA is TGTGCCAGCAGCGTCGATGGACTTTCCGAAAGTAATTCACCCCTCCACTTT. Translating it yields CASSVDGLSESNSPLHF.

The chain carries TRBV30 and TRBJ2-7, with 10 bases identical to TRBD1. Germline V lookup: CDR1 GTSNPN, CDR2 SVGIG (reference sequence). The CDR3 is made up of 13 amino acids. V lost 5 bases and J lost 1; bases outside the gene matches: 2. The CDR3: CAWDRGRSYEQYF. The CDR3 DNA is TGTGCCTGGGACAGGGGGCGATCCTACGAGCAGTACTTC.

CDR3 sequence (DNA): TGTGCCAGCAGCGTTGGGTTGGGGGCCGGGAACACTGAAGCTTTCTTT. Encoded protein: CASSVGLGAGNTEAFF. The chain links TRBV9 to TRBJ1-1; the D gene is possibly TRBD1 (6 bases). From germline, CDR1 is SGDLS and CDR2 YYNGEE. CDR3 length equals 16 residues. Trimming stripped 2 bases from V and 1 base from J, with 15 bases between.

On this clone: This CDR3 is also generated by other DNA sequences in the sample. The V call is TRBV6-1, the J call TRBJ1-5; D ambiguous. Germline CDR1 reads MNHNS; CDR2 reads SASEGT. The CDR3 is 14 residues long. V lost 0 bases and J 4 bases, leaving 7 bases between the germline ends. Here the CDR3 DNA reads TGTGCCAGCAGTGAAGCGGGGAGAAATCAGCCCCAGCATTTT. Protein: CASSEAGRNQPQHF.

This rearrangement joins TRBV6-9 to TRBJ1-1; a possible D gene is TRBD1 (6 bases). This CDR3 has 12 amino acids. V lost 10 bases and J lost 11, with 20 bases in between. Germline-derived CDR1 and CDR2 are MNHGY and SVAAGI. CDR3 DNA sequence: TGTGCCACCAGGGACATCCCTCCTTTTGCTTTCTTT. This encodes CATRDIPPFAFF.

The J gene is TRBJ1-2, the V gene TRBV30; D may be TRBD1 (6 bases). Looked up from germline, CDR1 is GTSNPN and CDR2 is SVGIG (reference sequence). The CDR3 totals 15 residues. Trimming took off 1 base at V and 7 bases at J, with 19 bases between the two ends. CDR3 DNA sequence: TGTGCCTGGAGTGGAAGCTGGATAGGGGGTTTTGGCTACACCTTC. Translation gives CAWSGSWIGGFGYTF.

The V and J genes are TRBV14 and TRBJ2-7; no reliable D call. The germline V gene has CDR1 SGHDN and CDR2 FVKESK. This CDR3 region has 13 residues. V lost 1 base and J 6 bases, leaving 10 bases between the germline ends. The CDR3 DNA is TGTGCCAGCAGCCAAGGATACACTATCGAGCAGTACTTC. Translated, it gives CASSQGYTIEQYF.

The chain combines TRBV4-3 with TRBJ2-4; D is perhaps TRBD1 (6 bases). Germline CDR1 LGHNA, CDR2 YSLEER. CDR3 length: 17 amino acids. V was cut by 0 bases and J by 4 bases, with 16 bases left in between. The CDR3 DNA is TGCGCCAGCAGCCAAGACTTACGTCAGGGGCGGAAAAACATTCAGTACTTC. Amino acids: CASSQDLRQGRKNIQYF.

V gene TRBV28 combines with J gene TRBJ1-2; the D is unclear. CDR1 MDHEN and CDR2 SYDVKM come from the germline V gene. This CDR3 is built from 12 residues. V dropped 1 base and J dropped 5 bases, with 5 bases sitting between them. The CDR3 region is CASSLYRYGYTF. CDR3 sequence (DNA): TGTGCCAGCAGTTTATATCGTTATGGCTACACCTTC.

This rearrangement joins TRBV7-2 to TRBJ1-2; D perhaps matches TRBD1 (5 bases). V dropped 5 bases and J dropped 5 bases, with 15 bases sitting between them. The CDR3 length is 14 residues. The germline V gene encodes CDR1 SGHTA and CDR2 FQGNSA. CDR3: CASSLRDFLYGYTF. CDR3 bases: TGTGCCAGCAGCCTACGGGACTTCCTTTATGGCTACACCTTC.

This clone was counted a single time. V is TRBV11-2 and J is TRBJ2-5; 9 nucleotides match TRBD2. Germline assignment: CDR1 SGHAT and CDR2 FQNNGV. The ends lost 0 bases at V and 5 bases at J; junction bases unmatched: 4. The CDR3 is 15 amino acids. The CDR3 spells CASSLEAGGTETQYF. Here the CDR3 DNA reads TGTGCCAGCAGCTTAGAGGCGGGGGGGACGGAGACCCAGTACTTC.

The chain has TRBV19 and TRBJ1-6, with 7 bases that match TRBD1. Trimming took 5 bases from V and 7 from J; bases not matched to a gene: 11. CDR3 length: 16 amino acids. Germline V gives CDR1 LNHDA, CDR2 SQIVND (reference sequence). CDR3 nucleotides: TGTGCCAGTAGTGCCGCCCCGGGACAGACAAATTCACCCCTCCACTTT. The encoded protein is CASSAAPGQTNSPLHF.

The V gene is TRBV19, the J gene TRBJ1-2; TRBD1 matches 9 bases. The CDR3 totals 14 residues. V lost 8 bases and J lost 4; bases outside the gene matches: 8. From germline, CDR1 is LNHDA and CDR2 SQIVND (reference sequence). Written as DNA, the CDR3 is TGTGCCAGTCGAATACCGGGACAGGGCTATGGCTACACCTTC. The encoded protein is CASRIPGQGYGYTF.

The chain uses TRBV10-3 and TRBJ2-5; 12 bases are a match to TRBD2. With V trimmed by 3 bases and J by 4 bases, 6 bases remained unmatched. Looked up from germline, CDR1 is ENHRY and CDR2 is SYGVKD. The CDR3 is made up of 16 amino acids. CDR3 bases: TGTGCCATCAGTGACCCTAGCGGGGGGGCCGTAGAGACCCAGTACTTC. It codes for CAISDPSGGAVETQYF.

V and J are TRBV7-2 and TRBJ2-1; TRBD2 aligns across 7 bases. The CDR3 consists of 16 residues. J gave up 5 bases and V 1 base, and 8 bases lay outside the gene matches. Germline V gene sequence: CDR1 SGHTA, CDR2 FQGNSA. This chain's CDR3 is CASSLGRTSWDNEQFF. Written as DNA, the CDR3 is TGTGCCAGCAGCTTAGGAAGGACTAGTTGGGACAATGAGCAGTTCTTC.

Only a few counts were recorded for this clone. CDR3 nucleotide sequence: TGTGCCAGCAGCCCTCCCCAGGGGGCGGGCTATGGCTACACCTTC. Amino acid sequence: CASSPPQGAGYGYTF. The gene calls are TRBV9 and TRBJ1-2; 8 bases map to TRBD1. Germline CDR1 SGDLS, CDR2 YYNGEE. The trim removed 4 bases at V and 4 bases at J, leaving 9 bases unmatched. The CDR3 extends over 15 amino acids.

The rearrangement uses TRBV7-9 and TRBJ1-1, with 8 bases that match TRBD1. The CDR3 contains 15 residues. V shed 6 bases and J 1 base; nucleotides not matched to a gene: 7. Looked up from germline, CDR1 is SEHNR and CDR2 is FQNEAQ (reference sequence). The CDR3 loop is CASSPPTGGNTEAFF. In nucleotides, the CDR3 is TGTGCCAGCAGTCCCCCAACAGGGGGGAACACTGAAGCTTTCTTT.

The chain recombines TRBV27 with TRBJ1-6; TRBD1 matches at 7 bases. The germline CDR1 and CDR2 sequences are MNHEY and SMNVEV (reference sequence). After removal of 9 bases from V and 7 bases from J, the junction contained 6 bases not matched to a gene. This CDR3 is built from 13 residues. CDR3 nucleotide sequence: TGTGCCAGATTCAGGGGGAAAAATTCACCCCTCCACTTT. The encoded protein is CARFRGKNSPLHF.

DNA for the CDR3: TGTGCCATCAGTGACAGGGGGGACACCGGGGAGCTGTTTTTT. Amino acids: CAISDRGDTGELFF. This chain joins TRBV10-3 and TRBJ2-2, with a possible D match to TRBD1 (7 bases). Deletions cut 3 bases from V and 3 bases from J, with 8 bases between. CDR1 ENHRY and CDR2 SYGVKD come from the germline V gene. The CDR3 has 14 residues.

J is TRBJ1-1 and V is TRBV19; D unclear. Between the trimmed V and J ends, which lost 5 bases and 4 bases, there was a span of 8 bases. Germline values: CDR1 LNHDA, CDR2 SQIVND (reference sequence). This CDR3 is built from 12 residues. CDR3 nucleotides: TGTGCCAGTAGTTCTCGGAGCACTGAAGCTTTCTTT. Translating gives CASSSRSTEAFF.

The V and J genes are TRBV19 and TRBJ2-1; maybe TRBD2 (5 bases). From germline, CDR1 is LNHDA and CDR2 SQIVND (reference sequence). This CDR3 comprises 13 residues. Trimming removed 7 bases at V and 5 bases at J, with 12 bases between. CDR3 loop: CASTPGLNNEQFF. In DNA, the CDR3 is TGTGCCAGTACCCCGGGGTTGAACAATGAGCAGTTCTTC.

The chain has TRBV9 and TRBJ1-1, with TRBD1 matching over 11 bases. The V segment lost 4 bases and the J segment 0 bases; nucleotides outside the gene matches: 5. The CDR3 loop spans 16 amino acids. Germline V gene lookup returns CDR1 SGDLS and CDR2 YYNGEE. The CDR3 here is CASSPGTGGMNTEAFF. As DNA, the CDR3 is TGTGCCAGCAGCCCAGGGACAGGGGGGATGAACACTGAAGCTTTCTTT.

The chain carries TRBV7-2 and TRBJ2-7; the D gene is possibly TRBD2 (5 bases). CDR1 SGHTA and CDR2 FQGNSA come from the germline V gene. The CDR3 consists of 14 residues. V lost 1 base, J lost 7 bases, and 14 bases lay in between. The CDR3 DNA reads TGTGCCAGCAGCTTAGGGCCCGAGGGTTGGGAGCAGTACTTC. Its translation is CASSLGPEGWEQYF.